This T cell receptor beta chain was sequenced during a study of blood T cell repertoires in COVID-19. Overall study: Specimens from acute and convalescent COVID-19 originated in the United States, Italy and Spain. PBMCs, B-cell-depleted T cells, or T cells were the source of the cDNA or gDNA that made up the material.

CDR1 and CDR2 (germline): SNHLY, FYNNEI. The germline V and J ends were trimmed by 4 bases and 8 bases, with 14 bases remaining between them. CDR3 size: 13 residues. Authors' processing steps: Estimated nucleated cell counts came from reference gene primer amplification. Sequencing was performed with immunoSEQ multiplex PCR; in TCRdb, only in-frame clones are kept and a portion is missing. That table supplies the V and J calls and clone size; D and trimming were determined from the DNA. This sample yields some 220,000 clones, of which around 82% are seen a single time; over 7% belongs to the top ten.

This chain joins TRBV2 and TRBJ1-2; D might be TRBD1 (5 bases). The specimen was peripheral blood. This TCR came from a woman aged 65 to 85 with acute or convalescent COVID-19. The CDR3 sequence: CASSGGTGYGYTF. The CDR3 DNA sequence: TGTGCCAGCAGTGGGGGCACCGGTTACGGCTACACCTTC.